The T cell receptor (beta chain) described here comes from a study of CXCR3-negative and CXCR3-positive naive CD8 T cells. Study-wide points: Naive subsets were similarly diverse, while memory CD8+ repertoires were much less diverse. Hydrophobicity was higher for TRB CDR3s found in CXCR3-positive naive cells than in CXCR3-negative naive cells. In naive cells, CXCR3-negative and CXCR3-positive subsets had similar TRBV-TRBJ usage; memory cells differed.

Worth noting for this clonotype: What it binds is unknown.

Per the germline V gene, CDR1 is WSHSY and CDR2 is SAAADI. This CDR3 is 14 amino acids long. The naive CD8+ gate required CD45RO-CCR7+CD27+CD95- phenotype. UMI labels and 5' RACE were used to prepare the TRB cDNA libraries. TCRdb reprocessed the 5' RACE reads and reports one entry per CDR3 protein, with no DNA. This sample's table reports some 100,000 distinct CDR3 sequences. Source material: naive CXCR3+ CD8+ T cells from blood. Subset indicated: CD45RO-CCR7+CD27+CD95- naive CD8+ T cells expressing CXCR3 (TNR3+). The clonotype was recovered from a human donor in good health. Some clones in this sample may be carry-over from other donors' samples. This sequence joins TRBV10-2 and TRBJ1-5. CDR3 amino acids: CASSESFRDQPQHF.